This TCR beta chain was recovered during a study of T cell changes during pregnancy in multiple sclerosis. Germline CDR1 reads SEHNR; CDR2 reads FQNEAQ (reference sequence). The CDR3 length is 16 residues. V lost 6 bases and J 2 bases, leaving 14 bases between the germline ends. Profiled with immunoSEQ multiplex PCR; TCRdb holds only in-frame clones, not every one. Counted here are tens of thousands of clones, 85% to 95% occurring once; the ten biggest clones make up roughly 2%. The receptor comes from a female donor in good health, enrolled as a control in a pregnancy study. V usage is TRBV7-9 and J usage is TRBJ2-6, with D maybe TRBD1 (5 bases). The starting material was peripheral blood, obtained in the third trimester of pregnancy. In DNA, the CDR3 is TGTGCCAGCAGTTTTAGGCAGGGTGCTGGGGCCAACGTCCTGACTTTC. It specifies CASSFRQGAGANVLTF.